These 27 T cell receptor beta chains originate from one sample sequenced in a study of blood T cell repertoires in COVID-19. Clones were sequenced by immunoSEQ multiplex PCR, and TCRdb holds only the in-frame ones, with some missing. The sample has around 140,000 clones; 81% are singletons. Sample: peripheral blood. These receptors were obtained from a human donor in a cohort sampled during active COVID-19.

This rearrangement joins TRBV7-8 to TRBJ2-5, with 7 bases identical to TRBD2. This CDR3 is 16 amino acids long. The germline CDR1 and CDR2 sequences are SGHVS and FQNEAQ. Unmatched junction bases numbered 11, after V lost 2 bases and J lost 5 bases. CDR3 region: CASSLRPGLIRETQYF. Written as DNA, the CDR3 is TGTGCCAGCAGCTTACGCCCGGGACTAATTAGGGAGACCCAGTACTTC.

This clone has a single count. V gene TRBV2 combines with J gene TRBJ2-6; D may be TRBD2 (5 bases). Trimming removed 0 bases at V and 0 bases at J, with 9 bases between. The germline gives CDR1 SNHLY, CDR2 FYNNEI. This CDR3 region has 17 residues. CDR3 DNA sequence: TGTGCCAGCAGTGAAGCACTAGGGCCCTCTGGGGCCAACGTCCTGACTTTC. This translates into CASSEALGPSGANVLTF.

V and J are TRBV11-2 and TRBJ2-7; a possible D gene is TRBD2 (6 bases). With 0 bases removed from V and 7 bases from J, the gap between germline ends came to 13 bases. This CDR3 region has 14 residues. Germline values: CDR1 SGHAT, CDR2 FQNNGV. The CDR3 loop is CASSLEGGTGEQYF. The CDR3 nucleotides are TGTGCCAGCAGCTTAGAGGGCGGGACTGGGGAGCAGTACTTC.

The chain combines TRBV4-3 with TRBJ2-7; 12 bases map to TRBD2. The CDR3 length is 15 residues. Losses at the gene ends were 4 bases for V and 4 bases for J; bases not matched to a gene: 5. Germline V gene sequence: CDR1 LGHNA, CDR2 YSLEER. CDR3 amino acids: CASSPGLAGPYEQYF. For the CDR3, the DNA is TGCGCCAGCAGCCCCGGACTAGCGGGACCATACGAGCAGTACTTC.

CDR3 nucleotide sequence: TGTGCCAGCGGTGGACTAGCGGGAGTTGGTGATACGCAGTATTTT. Its protein is CASGGLAGVGDTQYF. V gene TRBV28 combines with J gene TRBJ2-3; the match to TRBD2 covers 13 bases. Trimming cost V 8 bases and J 6 bases; bases outside gene matches: 8. The CDR3 is 15 amino acids. Germline loops: CDR1 MDHEN, CDR2 SYDVKM.

This clone was found a few times. V and J are TRBV11-1 and TRBJ2-7; 9 nucleotides align to TRBD2. Trimming took 3 bases from V and 2 from J; bases not matched to a gene: 8. This CDR3 has 16 amino acids. Germline V gene sequence: CDR1 SGHAT, CDR2 FQDESV (reference sequence). This CDR3 reads CASSFQPTSGPYEQYF. As DNA, the CDR3 is TGTGCCAGCAGCTTTCAACCGACTAGCGGACCCTACGAGCAGTACTTC.

This rearrangement joins TRBV21-1 to TRBJ2-5; TRBD1, as called in the table, went unchecked against the DNA. TRBV21-1 is given as a pseudogene. The CDR3 has 13 amino acids. The CDR3 protein is CASRPGNQETQYF. CDR3 in DNA: TGTGCCAGCAGGCCAGGCAACCAAGAGACCCAGTACTTC.

The rearrangement joins TRBV28 to TRBJ2-1; 9 bases agree with TRBD2. The germline V gene has CDR1 MDHEN and CDR2 SYDVKM. This CDR3 contains 17 residues. Unmatched junction bases numbered 7, after V lost 4 bases and J lost 0 bases. The CDR3 here is CASSSAGSGSSYNEQFF. In DNA, the CDR3 is TGTGCCAGCAGTTCCGCGGGTAGCGGGAGCTCCTACAATGAGCAGTTCTTC.

This sequence joins TRBV18 and TRBJ1-4, with 8 bases that match TRBD1. CDR1 KGHSH and CDR2 LQKENI come from the germline V gene. The CDR3 length is 17 residues. Losses at the gene ends were 1 base for V and 7 bases for J; bases not matched to a gene: 11. The DNA for the CDR3 is TGTGCCAGCTCACCACAATTACAGGGGGAAATTGGTGAAAAACTGTTTTTT. It codes for CASSPQLQGEIGEKLFF.

V usage is TRBV13 and J usage is TRBJ2-1; no firm D call. This CDR3 contains 17 residues. Germline CDR1 is PRHDT and CDR2 is FYEKMQ (reference sequence). V was trimmed by 5 bases and J by 0 bases, leaving 17 bases between them. DNA of the CDR3: TGTGCCAGCAGCGTACGCAACTACCCCGGCTCCTACAATGAGCAGTTCTTC. Its protein is CASSVRNYPGSYNEQFF.

The chain combines TRBV23-1 with TRBJ2-6; D is possibly TRBD1 (5 bases). TRBV23-1 is noted as an ORF with a role that remains uncertain. Deletions cut 8 bases from V and 0 bases from J, with 14 bases between. CDR3 length: 16 residues. The CDR3, as DNA: TGCGCCAGCTGCAACCAGGGATTCTCTGGGGCCAACGTCCTGACTTTC. Translated: CASCNQGFSGANVLTF.

The rearrangement uses TRBV15 and TRBJ2-4, with D uncertain. Germline V gene lookup returns CDR1 LNHNV and CDR2 YYDKDF (reference sequence). This CDR3 has 15 amino acids. V gave up 6 bases and J gave up 0 bases, with 12 bases separating them. CDR3 DNA sequence: TGTGCCACCAGGCCCGCGAGCCTAGCCAAAAACATTCAGTACTTC. Encoded protein: CATRPASLAKNIQYF.

Points on this clone: Within the sample, other DNA sequences also encode this same CDR3. The rearrangement uses TRBV9 and TRBJ2-7; 7 nucleotides agree with TRBD1. There are 14 residues in the CDR3. Trimming at V came to 2 bases and at J to 0 bases, leaving 2 bases not matched to a gene. Germline V CDR1 and CDR2: SGDLS, YYNGEE. CDR3 DNA sequence: TGTGCCAGCAGCGTGACAGGGAACTCCTACGAGCAGTACTTC. It is translated as CASSVTGNSYEQYF.

The V gene is TRBV5-4, the J gene TRBJ2-7; 10 positions match TRBD1. Trimming took 4 bases from V and 5 from J; bases not matched to a gene: 6. The CDR3 totals 14 residues. Germline V gene data show CDR1 as SGHNT and CDR2 as YYREEE (reference sequence). The CDR3 loop reads CASSRDRGRDEQYF. DNA of the CDR3: TGTGCCAGCAGCCGAGACAGGGGGCGGGACGAGCAGTACTTC.

Of note for this clone: Other nucleotide sequences from this sample produce the same CDR3. This chain uses TRBV2 with TRBJ2-7; D gene uncertain. V was shortened by 5 bases and J by 4 bases, with 6 bases between the two germline ends. Germline CDR1 SNHLY, CDR2 FYNNEI. The CDR3 is made up of 11 amino acids. CDR3 nucleotides: TGTGCCAGCAGTTATTCTTACGAGCAGTACTTC. It codes for CASSYSYEQYF.

The chain joins TRBV5-1 to TRBJ2-1; 7 nucleotides line up with TRBD2. Germline lookup yields CDR1 SGHRS and CDR2 YFSETQ. Losses at the gene ends were 0 bases for V and 5 bases for J; bases not matched to a gene: 5. The CDR3 length is 15 residues. The CDR3 sequence is CASSLGAGLDNEQFF. CDR3 nucleotides: TGCGCCAGCAGCTTGGGAGCGGGGTTGGACAATGAGCAGTTCTTC.

The chain is built from TRBV5-1 and TRBJ2-7; 7 positions match TRBD1. The germline CDR1 and CDR2 sequences are SGHRS and YFSETQ. The CDR3 has 14 amino acids. The J segment lost 4 bases and the V segment lost 0 bases, leaving 4 bases of the junction unmatched. CDR3 sequence: CASSLAGTEYEQYF. For the CDR3, the DNA is TGCGCCAGCAGCTTGGCAGGGACAGAGTACGAGCAGTACTTC. Full variable domain (rest looked up from reference TRBV5-1 and TRBJ2-7): KAGVTQTPRYLIKTRGQQVTLSCSPISGHRSVSWYQQTPGQGLQFLFEYFSETQRNKGNFPGRFSGRQFSNSRSEMNVSTLELGDSALYLCASSLAGTEYEQYFGPGTRLTVT.

The chain uses TRBV6-5 and TRBJ2-5, with 8 positions matching TRBD2. This CDR3 is built from 14 residues. The V gene end was trimmed by 8 bases and the J gene end by 4 bases; junction bases not matched to a gene: 9. Germline assignment: CDR1 MNHEY and CDR2 SVGAGI. The CDR3 DNA follows: TGTGCCAGCTTGGCGCTTCGGGGGGGAGAGACCCAGTACTTC. It specifies CASLALRGGETQYF.

The chain combines TRBV4-3 with TRBJ1-1; D unclear. In germline, CDR1 is LGHNA, CDR2 YSLEER. There are 15 residues in the CDR3. V was clipped by 3 bases and J by 1 base, with 12 bases between them. The CDR3 sequence: CASSQALVPNTEAFF. DNA of the CDR3: TGCGCCAGCAGCCAGGCCTTGGTCCCGAACACTGAAGCTTTCTTT.

V is TRBV7-8 and J is TRBJ2-5, with D perhaps matching TRBD2 (6 bases). The germline V gene encodes CDR1 SGHVS and CDR2 FQNEAQ. CDR3 length: 15 residues. The V end was cut by 4 bases, the J end by 5 bases, with 17 bases between. CDR3 residues: CASSSGLTRVETQYF. The DNA for the CDR3 is TGTGCCAGCAGCTCGGGATTGACTAGGGTTGAGACCCAGTACTTC.

This clone was counted once. The rearrangement links TRBV15 to TRBJ2-2; possible D gene TRBD1, 6 bases. The CDR3 consists of 14 residues. CDR1 LNHNV and CDR2 YYDKDF come from the germline V gene (reference sequence). Trimming removed 4 bases at V and 4 bases at J, with 10 bases between. CDR3 bases: TGTGCCACCAGCATGGACAGATTCACCGGGGAGCTGTTTTTT. The encoded protein is CATSMDRFTGELFF. Full variable domain (missing parts from reference TRBV15 and TRBJ2-2): DAMVIQNPRYQVTQFGKPVTLSCSQTLNHNVMYWYQQKSSQAPKLLFHYYDKDFNNEADTPDNFQSRRPNTSFCFLDIRSPGLGDTAMYLCATSMDRFTGELFFGEGSRLTVL.

The V gene is TRBV23-1, the J gene TRBJ2-7; 10 bases fit TRBD2. TRBV23-1 counts as an open reading frame of uncertain function. The CDR3 runs 18 residues. V shed 0 bases and J 4 bases; nucleotides not matched to a gene: 12. CDR3: CASSQSSSGSSWVYEQYF. The CDR3 DNA sequence: TGCGCCAGCAGTCAATCGTCTAGCGGGAGTTCATGGGTTTACGAGCAGTACTTC.

The sample holds one count of this clone. The chain links TRBV19 to TRBJ1-2, with no clear D. The CDR3 spans 15 residues. Germline V gene lookup returns CDR1 LNHDA and CDR2 SQIVND (reference sequence). Between the trimmed V and J ends, which lost 1 base and 6 bases, there was a span of 15 bases. The CDR3 region has the DNA TGTGCCAGTAGTATAGCCCCCTTGTCTTATCATGGCTACACCTTC. It yields the protein CASSIAPLSYHGYTF.

The V gene is TRBV5-5, the J gene TRBJ2-7; D is ambiguous. CDR1 and CDR2 (germline): SGHKS, YYEKEE (reference sequence). The CDR3 runs 13 residues. V lost 0 bases and J 2 bases, leaving 6 bases between the germline ends. The CDR3, as DNA: TGTGCCAGCAGCTTGGATACTCCCTACGAGCAGTACTTC. Translated, it gives CASSLDTPYEQYF.

This clone was counted a few times. This sequence joins TRBV7-2 and TRBJ2-7, with D possibly TRBD1 on 5 matching bases. Per germline, CDR1 SGHTA and CDR2 FQGNSA. The V end was cut by 3 bases, the J end by 3 bases, with 12 bases between. This CDR3 comprises 14 residues. This CDR3 reads CASSFLDSFYEQYF. CDR3 bases: TGTGCCAGCAGCTTTTTAGACAGCTTCTACGAGCAGTACTTC.

The V gene is TRBV9, the J gene TRBJ1-2; no definite D call. The ends were cut back, 0 bases at V and 4 bases at J, with 13 bases in the middle. Germline CDR1 and CDR2: SGDLS and YYNGEE. CDR3 size: 15 residues. The CDR3 loop reads CASSVAGDTTYGYTF. CDR3 DNA: TGTGCCAGCAGCGTAGCCGGCGACACGACCTATGGCTACACCTTC.

This chain connects TRBV7-3 to TRBJ2-3; TRBD2 aligns across 7 bases. Germline values: CDR1 SGHTA, CDR2 FQGTGA. The CDR3 has 16 residues. The V and J ends lost 2 bases and 4 bases, in that order; junction bases with no gene match: 9. In nucleotides, the CDR3 is TGTGCCAGCAGCTTAGGCTTTGCGGGAGTGGCAGATACGCAGTATTTT. It codes for CASSLGFAGVADTQYF.